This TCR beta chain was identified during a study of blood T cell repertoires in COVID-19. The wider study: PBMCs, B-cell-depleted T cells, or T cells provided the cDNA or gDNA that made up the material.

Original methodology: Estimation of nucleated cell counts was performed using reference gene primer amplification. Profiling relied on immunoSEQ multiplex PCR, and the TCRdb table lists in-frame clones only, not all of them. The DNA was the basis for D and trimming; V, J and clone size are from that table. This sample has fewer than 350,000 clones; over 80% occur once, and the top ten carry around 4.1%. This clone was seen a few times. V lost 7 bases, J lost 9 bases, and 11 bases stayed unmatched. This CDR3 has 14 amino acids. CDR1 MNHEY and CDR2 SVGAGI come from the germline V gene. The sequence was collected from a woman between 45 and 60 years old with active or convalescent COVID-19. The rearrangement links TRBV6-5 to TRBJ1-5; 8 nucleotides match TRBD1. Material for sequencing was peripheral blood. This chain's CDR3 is CASNLETGVGPQHF. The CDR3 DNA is TGTGCCAGCAACCTAGAGACAGGGGTTGGGCCCCAGCATTTT.